What follows is one T cell receptor beta chain and its context. The antigen remains unidentified. This sample is drawn from a study of shared clonotypes between healthy human individuals. CDR1 and CDR2 from the germline V gene are MNHEY and SVGAGI. Unmatched junction bases numbered 6, after V lost 3 bases and J lost 4 bases. This CDR3 has 15 amino acids. Repertoires were generated with immunoSEQ multiplex PCR, while TCRdb's copy carries only in-frame clones and drops some. The table lists around 350,000 clones, roughly 70% of them singletons. Whole-study findings and limits: A small donor pool kept down the genetic and exposure-history diversity that was represented.

Into CD45RA+ naive and CD45RA-negative memory subsets, the CD4+ cells were split. This sequence was found in a man aged 25-45 years in good health. Specimen: memory CD4+ T cells sorted from blood. Regarding subset: CD45RA-negative fraction. The chain recombines TRBV6-5 with TRBJ2-1; 7 nucleotides align to TRBD1. The CDR3 DNA sequence: TGTGCCAGCAGTTATGACAGGGAAGGGTACAATGAGCAGTTCTTC. It translates to CASSYDREGYNEQFF.